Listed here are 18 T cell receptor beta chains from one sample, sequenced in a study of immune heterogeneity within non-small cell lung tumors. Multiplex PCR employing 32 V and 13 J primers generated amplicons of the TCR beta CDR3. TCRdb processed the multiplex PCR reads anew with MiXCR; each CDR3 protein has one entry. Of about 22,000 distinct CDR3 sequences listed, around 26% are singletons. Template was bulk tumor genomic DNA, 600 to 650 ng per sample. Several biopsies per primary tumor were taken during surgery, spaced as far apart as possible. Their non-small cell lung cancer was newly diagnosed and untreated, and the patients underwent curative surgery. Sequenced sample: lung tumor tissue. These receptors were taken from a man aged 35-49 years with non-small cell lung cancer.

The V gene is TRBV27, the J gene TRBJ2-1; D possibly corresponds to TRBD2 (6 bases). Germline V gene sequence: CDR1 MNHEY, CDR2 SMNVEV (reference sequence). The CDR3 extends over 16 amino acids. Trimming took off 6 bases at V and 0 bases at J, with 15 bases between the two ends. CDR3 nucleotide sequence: TGTGCCAGCAGAGACTTGTCTAGCGTCTCCTACAATGAGCAGTTCTTC. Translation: CASRDLSSVSYNEQFF.

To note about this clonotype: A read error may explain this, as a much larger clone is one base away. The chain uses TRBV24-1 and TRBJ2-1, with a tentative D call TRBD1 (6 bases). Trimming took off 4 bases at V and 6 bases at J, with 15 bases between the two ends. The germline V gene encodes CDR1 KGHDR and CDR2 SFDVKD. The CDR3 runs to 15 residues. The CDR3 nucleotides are TGTGCCACCAGTGACCCCGGGACAAGGGGCAATGAGCAGTTCTTC. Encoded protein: CATSDPGTRGNEQFF.

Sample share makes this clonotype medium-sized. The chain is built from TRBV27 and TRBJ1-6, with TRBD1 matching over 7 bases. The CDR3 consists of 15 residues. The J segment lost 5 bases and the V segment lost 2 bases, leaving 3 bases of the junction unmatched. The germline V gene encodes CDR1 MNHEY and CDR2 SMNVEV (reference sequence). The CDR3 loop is CASSLATGNNSPLHF. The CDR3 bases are TGTGCCAGCAGTTTAGCGACAGGGAATAATTCACCCCTCCACTTT.

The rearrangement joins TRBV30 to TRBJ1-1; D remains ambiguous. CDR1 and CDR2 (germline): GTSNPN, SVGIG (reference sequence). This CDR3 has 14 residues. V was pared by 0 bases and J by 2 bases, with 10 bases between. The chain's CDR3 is CAWSVNGPNTEAFF. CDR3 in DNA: TGTGCCTGGAGTGTAAATGGACCCAACACTGAAGCTTTCTTT.

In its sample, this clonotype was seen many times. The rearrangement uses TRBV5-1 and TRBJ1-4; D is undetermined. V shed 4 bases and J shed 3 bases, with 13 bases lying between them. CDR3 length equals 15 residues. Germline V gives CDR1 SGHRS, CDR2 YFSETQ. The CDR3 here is CASSTATGANEKLFF. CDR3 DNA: TGCGCCAGCAGCACGGCGACGGGCGCTAATGAAAAACTGTTTTTT. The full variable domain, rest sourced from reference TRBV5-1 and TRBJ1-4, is KAGVTQTPRYLIKTRGQQVTLSCSPISGHRSVSWYQQTPGQGLQFLFEYFSETQRNKGNFPGRFSGRQFSNSRSEMNVSTLELGDSALYLCASSTATGANEKLFFGSGTQLSVL.

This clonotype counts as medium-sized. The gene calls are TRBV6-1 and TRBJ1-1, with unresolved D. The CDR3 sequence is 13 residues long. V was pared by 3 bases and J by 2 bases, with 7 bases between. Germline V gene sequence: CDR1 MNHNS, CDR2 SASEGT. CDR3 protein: CASSESVNTEAFF. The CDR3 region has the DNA TGTGCCAGCAGTGAGTCAGTAAACACTGAAGCTTTCTTT.

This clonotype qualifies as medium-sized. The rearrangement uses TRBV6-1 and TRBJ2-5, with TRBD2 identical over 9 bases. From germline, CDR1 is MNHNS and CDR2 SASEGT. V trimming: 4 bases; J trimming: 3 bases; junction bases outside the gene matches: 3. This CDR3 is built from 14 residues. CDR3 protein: CASSAGLAEETQYF. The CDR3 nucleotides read TGTGCCAGCAGTGCGGGACTAGCAGAAGAGACCCAGTACTTC.

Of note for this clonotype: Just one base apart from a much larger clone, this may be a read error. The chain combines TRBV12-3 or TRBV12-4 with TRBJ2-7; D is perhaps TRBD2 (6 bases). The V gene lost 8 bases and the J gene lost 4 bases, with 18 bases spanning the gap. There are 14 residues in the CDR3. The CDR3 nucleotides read TGTGCCAGCTGTTGGAGGGGATTCCATTACGAGCAGTACTTC. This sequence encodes CASCWRGFHYEQYF.

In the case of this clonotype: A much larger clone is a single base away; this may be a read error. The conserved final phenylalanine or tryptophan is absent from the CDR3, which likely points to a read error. This CDR3 reads CASSLIVAGDQFL. The CDR3, as DNA: TGTGCCAGCAGCTTAATAGTAGCGGGAGACCAGTTCTTA. The chain recombines TRBV7-2 with TRBJ2-1; TRBD2 agrees at 9 bases. Germline lookup yields CDR1 SGHTA and CDR2 FQGNSA. J was trimmed by 13 bases and V by 2 bases; bases with no gene match: 6. The CDR3 is 13 amino acids.

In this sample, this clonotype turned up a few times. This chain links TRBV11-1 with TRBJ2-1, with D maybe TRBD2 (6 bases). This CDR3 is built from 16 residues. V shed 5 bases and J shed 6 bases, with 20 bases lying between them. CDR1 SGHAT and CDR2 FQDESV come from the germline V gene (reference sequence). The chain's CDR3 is CASSPQEGVRLNEQFF. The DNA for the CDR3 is TGTGCCAGCAGCCCCCAGGAGGGAGTTAGGCTCAATGAGCAGTTCTTC.

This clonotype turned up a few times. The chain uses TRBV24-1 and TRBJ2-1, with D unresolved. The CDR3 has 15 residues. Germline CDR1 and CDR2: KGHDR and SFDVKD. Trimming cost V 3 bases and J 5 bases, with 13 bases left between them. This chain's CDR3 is CATSDPRRGNNEQFF. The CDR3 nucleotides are TGTGCCACCAGTGATCCCCGGAGAGGTAACAATGAGCAGTTCTTC.

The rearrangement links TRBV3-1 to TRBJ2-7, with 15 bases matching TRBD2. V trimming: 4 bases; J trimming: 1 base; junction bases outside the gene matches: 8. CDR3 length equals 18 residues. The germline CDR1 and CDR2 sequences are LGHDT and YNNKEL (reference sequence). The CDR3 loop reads CASSPGLAGGPFSYEQYF. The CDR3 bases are TGTGCCAGCAGCCCCGGACTAGCGGGAGGGCCTTTTTCCTACGAGCAGTACTTC.

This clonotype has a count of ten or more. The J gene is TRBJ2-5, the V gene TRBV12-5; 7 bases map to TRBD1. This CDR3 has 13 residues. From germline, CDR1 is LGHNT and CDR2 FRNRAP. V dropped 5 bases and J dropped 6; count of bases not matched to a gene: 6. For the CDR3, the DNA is TGTGCTAGTGGTCCGGATAGGGGGCAGACCCAGTACTTC. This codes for CASGPDRGQTQYF.

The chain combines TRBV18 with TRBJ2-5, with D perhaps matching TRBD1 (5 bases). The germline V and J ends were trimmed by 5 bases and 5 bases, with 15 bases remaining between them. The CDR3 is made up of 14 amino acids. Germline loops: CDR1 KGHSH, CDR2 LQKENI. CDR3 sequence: CASSFYAGLETQYF. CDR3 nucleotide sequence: TGTGCCAGCTCATTCTACGCAGGGCTGGAGACCCAGTACTTC.

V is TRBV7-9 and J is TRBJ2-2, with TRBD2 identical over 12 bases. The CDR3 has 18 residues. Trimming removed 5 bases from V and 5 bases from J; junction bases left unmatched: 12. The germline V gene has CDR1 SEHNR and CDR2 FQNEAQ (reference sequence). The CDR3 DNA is TGTGCCAGCAGCCGCCGGACCCCAGGACTAGCGGGAACCGGGGAGCTGTTTTTT. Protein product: CASSRRTPGLAGTGELFF. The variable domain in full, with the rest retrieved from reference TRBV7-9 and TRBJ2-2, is DTGVSQNPRHKITKRGQNVTFRCDPISEHNRLYWYRQTLGQGPEFLTYFQNEAQLEKSRLLSDRFSAERPKGSFSTLEIQRTEQGDSAMYLCASSRRTPGLAGTGELFFGEGSRLTVL.

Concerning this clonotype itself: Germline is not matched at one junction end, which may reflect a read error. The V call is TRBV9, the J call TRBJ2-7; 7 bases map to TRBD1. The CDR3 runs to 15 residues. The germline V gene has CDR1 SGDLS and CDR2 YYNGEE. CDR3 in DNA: TGTGTCAGCAGCGTAGTGGGGACAGAGTCCTACGAGCAGTACTTC. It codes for CVSSVVGTESYEQYF.

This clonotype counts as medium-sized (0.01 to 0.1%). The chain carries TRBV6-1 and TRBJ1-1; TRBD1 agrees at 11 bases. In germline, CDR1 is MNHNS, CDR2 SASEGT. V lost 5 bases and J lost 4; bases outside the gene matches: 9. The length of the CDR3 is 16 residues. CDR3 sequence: CASSRRTGTGGTEAFF. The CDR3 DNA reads TGTGCCAGCAGTCGACGGACCGGGACAGGGGGCACTGAAGCTTTCTTT.

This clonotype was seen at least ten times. Written as DNA, the CDR3 is TGTGCCAGTAGTATATCCTACCAAGCTAACTATGGCTACACCTTC. This translates into CASSISYQANYGYTF. V is TRBV19 and J is TRBJ1-2; D remains unclear. Germline loops: CDR1 LNHDA, CDR2 SQIVND (reference sequence). The V and J ends lost 2 bases and 0 bases respectively, with 10 bases between them. The CDR3 sequence is 15 residues long.